This T cell receptor (beta chain) was obtained from a study of glioma-infiltrating T cells after dendritic cell vaccination. TCRdb keeps only in-frame clones here, not all; method: immunoSEQ multiplex PCR. The top ten clones hold 2% to 2.5% of a sample with tens of thousands of clones, around 86% of them seen once. Germline V CDR1 and CDR2: SGDLS, YYNGEE. This CDR3 has 15 residues. The time point is: after dendritic cell vaccination, including at tumor progression/relapse. Blood PBMC samples: pre-vaccination, two weeks post third vaccination, and at tumor progression. The chain joins TRBV9 to TRBJ2-5; TRBD2 is a possible D gene (6 bases). TRBJ2-7 matches the DNA end more closely, so the J call is doubtful. The input for sequencing was blood, taken after dendritic cell vaccination. This clonotype was obtained from a human donor with glioblastoma. CDR3 protein: CASSVETGLSYEQYF. The CDR3 bases are TGTGCCAGCAGCGTAGAAACGGGACTCTCCTACGAGCAGTACTTC.